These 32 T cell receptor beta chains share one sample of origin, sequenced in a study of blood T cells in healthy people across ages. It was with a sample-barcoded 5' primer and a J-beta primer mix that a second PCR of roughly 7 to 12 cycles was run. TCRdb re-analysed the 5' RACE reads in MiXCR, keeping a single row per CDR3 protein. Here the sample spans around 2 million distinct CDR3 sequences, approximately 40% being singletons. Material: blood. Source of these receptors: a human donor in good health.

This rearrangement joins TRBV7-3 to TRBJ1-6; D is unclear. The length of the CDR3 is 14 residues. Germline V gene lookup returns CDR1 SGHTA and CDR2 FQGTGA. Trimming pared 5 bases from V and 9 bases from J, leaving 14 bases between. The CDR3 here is CASSLQPTSSPLHF. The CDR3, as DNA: TGTGCCAGCAGCCTACAGCCTACTAGTTCACCCCTCCACTTT. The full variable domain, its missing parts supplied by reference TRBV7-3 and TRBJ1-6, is GAGVSQTPSNKVTEKGKYVELRCDPISGHTALYWYRQSLGQGPEFLIYFQGTGAADDSGLPNDRFFAVRPEGSVSTLKIQRTERGDSAVYLCASSLQPTSSPLHFGNGTRLTVT.

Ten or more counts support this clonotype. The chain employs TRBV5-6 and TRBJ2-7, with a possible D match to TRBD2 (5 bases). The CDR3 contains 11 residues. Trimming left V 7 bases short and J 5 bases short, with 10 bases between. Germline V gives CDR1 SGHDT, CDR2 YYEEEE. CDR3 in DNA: TGTGCCAGCTCACATAGCGACGAGCAGTACTTC. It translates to CASSHSDEQYF.

Written as DNA, the CDR3 is TGTGCCAGCAGCCAAGCGGGCCTTCCTGAAAAACTGTTTTTT. This encodes CASSQAGLPEKLFF. This chain joins TRBV14 and TRBJ1-4, with D unclear. The V and J ends lost 1 base and 7 bases respectively, with 10 bases between them. This CDR3 contains 14 residues. CDR1 and CDR2 from the germline V gene are SGHDN and FVKESK.

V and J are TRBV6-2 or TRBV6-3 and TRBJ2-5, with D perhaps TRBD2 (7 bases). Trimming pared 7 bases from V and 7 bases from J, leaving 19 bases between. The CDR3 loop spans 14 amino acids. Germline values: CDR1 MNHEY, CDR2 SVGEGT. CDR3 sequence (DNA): TGTGCCAGCAATACGGGGGGCCCGGGAGGGACCCAGTACTTC. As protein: CASNTGGPGGTQYF.

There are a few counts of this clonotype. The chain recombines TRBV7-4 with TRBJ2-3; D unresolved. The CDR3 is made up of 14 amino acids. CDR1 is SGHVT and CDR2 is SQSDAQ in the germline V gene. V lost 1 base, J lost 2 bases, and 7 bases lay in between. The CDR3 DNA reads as TGTGCCAGCAGCTTAGTAAACCACACAGATACGCAGTATTTT. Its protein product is CASSLVNHTDTQYF.

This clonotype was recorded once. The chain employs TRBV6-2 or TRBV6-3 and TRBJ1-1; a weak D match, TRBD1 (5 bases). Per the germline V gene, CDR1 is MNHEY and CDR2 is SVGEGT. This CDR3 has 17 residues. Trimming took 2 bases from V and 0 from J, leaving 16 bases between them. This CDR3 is CASSYRIGRAMNTEAFF. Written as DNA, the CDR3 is TGTGCCAGCAGTTACAGAATCGGCAGGGCGATGAACACTGAAGCTTTCTTT.

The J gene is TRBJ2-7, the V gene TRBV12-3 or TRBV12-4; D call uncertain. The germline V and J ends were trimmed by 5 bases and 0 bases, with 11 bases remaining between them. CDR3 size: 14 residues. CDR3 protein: CASSLTVISYEQYF. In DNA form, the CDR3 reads TGTGCCAGCAGTCTTACAGTGATCTCCTACGAGCAGTACTTC.

CDR3 loop: CASSESLGSGGRNEQFF. CDR3 bases: TGTGCCAGCAGTGAAAGCTTGGGTAGCGGGGGGAGGAATGAGCAGTTCTTC. The chain carries TRBV6-1 and TRBJ2-1, with 10 bases lining up with TRBD2. The CDR3 covers 17 residues. After removal of 2 bases from V and 7 bases from J, the junction contained 11 bases not matched to a gene. Germline V gives CDR1 MNHNS, CDR2 SASEGT.

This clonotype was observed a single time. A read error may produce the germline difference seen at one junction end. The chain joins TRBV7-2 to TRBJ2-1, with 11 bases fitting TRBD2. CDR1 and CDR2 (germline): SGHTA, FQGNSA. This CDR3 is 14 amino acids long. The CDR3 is CASSPSGGYSEQFF. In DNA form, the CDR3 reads TGTGCCAGCAGCCCTAGCGGGGGGTACAGTGAGCAGTTCTTC. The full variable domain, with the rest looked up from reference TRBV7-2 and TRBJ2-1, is GAGVSQSPSNKVTEKGKDVELRCDPISGHTALYWYRQSLGQGLEFLIYFQGNSAPDKSGLPSDRFSAERTGGSVSTLTIQRTQQEDSAVYLCASSPSGGYSEQFFGPGTRLTVL.

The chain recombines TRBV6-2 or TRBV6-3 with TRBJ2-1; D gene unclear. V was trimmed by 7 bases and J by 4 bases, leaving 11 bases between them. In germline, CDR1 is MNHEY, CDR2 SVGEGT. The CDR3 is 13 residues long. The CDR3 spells CASILTEYNEQFF. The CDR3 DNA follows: TGTGCCAGCATTCTAACAGAATACAATGAGCAGTTCTTC.

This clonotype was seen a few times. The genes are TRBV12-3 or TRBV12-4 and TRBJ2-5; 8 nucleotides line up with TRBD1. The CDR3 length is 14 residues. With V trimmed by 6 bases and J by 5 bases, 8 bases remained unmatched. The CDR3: CASRGTGAVETQYF. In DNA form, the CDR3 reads TGTGCCAGCAGGGGGACAGGAGCTGTGGAGACCCAGTACTTC.

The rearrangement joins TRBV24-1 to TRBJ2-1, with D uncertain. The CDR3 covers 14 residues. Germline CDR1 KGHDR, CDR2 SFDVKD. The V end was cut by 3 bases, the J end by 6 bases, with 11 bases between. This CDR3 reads CATSDPLKSNEQFF. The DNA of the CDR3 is TGTGCCACCAGTGATCCATTGAAGAGCAATGAGCAGTTCTTC.

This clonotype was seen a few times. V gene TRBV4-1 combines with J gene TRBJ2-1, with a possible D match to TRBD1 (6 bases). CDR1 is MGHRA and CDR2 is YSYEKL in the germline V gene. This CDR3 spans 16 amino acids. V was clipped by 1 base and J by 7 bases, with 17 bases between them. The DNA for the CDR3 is TGCGCCAGCAGCCAAGTGGAGCGTACAGGGTTGAATGAGCAGTTCTTC. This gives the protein CASSQVERTGLNEQFF.

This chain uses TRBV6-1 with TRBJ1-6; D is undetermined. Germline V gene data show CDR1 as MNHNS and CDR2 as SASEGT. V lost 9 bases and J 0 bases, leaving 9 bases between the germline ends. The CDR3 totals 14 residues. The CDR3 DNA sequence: TGTGCCAGTGGGCAAAGCTCCTATAATTCACCCCTCCACTTT. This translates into CASGQSSYNSPLHF.

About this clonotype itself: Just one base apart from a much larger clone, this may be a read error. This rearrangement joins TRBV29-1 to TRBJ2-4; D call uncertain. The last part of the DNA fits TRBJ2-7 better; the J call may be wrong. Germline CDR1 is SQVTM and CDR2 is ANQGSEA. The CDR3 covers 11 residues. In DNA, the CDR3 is TGCAGCGTTGATTGGGGCTACGAGCAGTACTTC. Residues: CSVDWGYEQYF.

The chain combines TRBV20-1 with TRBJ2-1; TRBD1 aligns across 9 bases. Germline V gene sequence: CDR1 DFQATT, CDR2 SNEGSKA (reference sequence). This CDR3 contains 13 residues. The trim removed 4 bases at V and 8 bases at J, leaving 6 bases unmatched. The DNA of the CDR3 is TGCAGTGCTACAAACAGGGGGCGGCATGAGCAGTTCTTC. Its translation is CSATNRGRHEQFF.

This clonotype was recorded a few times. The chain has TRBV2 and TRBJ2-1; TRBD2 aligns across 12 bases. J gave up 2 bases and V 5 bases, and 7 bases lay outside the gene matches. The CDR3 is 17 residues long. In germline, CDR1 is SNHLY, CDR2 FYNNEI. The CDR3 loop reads CASSRTSGGSPYNEQFF. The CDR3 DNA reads TGTGCCAGCAGTCGTACTAGCGGGGGGTCTCCCTACAATGAGCAGTTCTTC.

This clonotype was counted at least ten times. The CDR3 sequence: CASSPLWSYNEQFF. In DNA form, the CDR3 reads TGTGCCAGCAGCCCCCTTTGGAGCTACAATGAGCAGTTCTTC. V is TRBV7-6 and J is TRBJ2-1; D unresolved. V was cut by 5 bases and J by 3 bases, with 11 bases left in between. Germline V gene lookup returns CDR1 SGHVS and CDR2 FNYEAQ. The CDR3 is 14 amino acids.

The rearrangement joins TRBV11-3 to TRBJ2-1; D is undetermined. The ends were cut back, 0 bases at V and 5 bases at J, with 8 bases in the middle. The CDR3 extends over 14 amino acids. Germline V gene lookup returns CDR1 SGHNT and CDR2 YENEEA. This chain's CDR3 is CASSLESLNNEQFF. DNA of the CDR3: TGTGCCAGCAGCTTAGAGTCCCTCAACAATGAGCAGTTCTTC.

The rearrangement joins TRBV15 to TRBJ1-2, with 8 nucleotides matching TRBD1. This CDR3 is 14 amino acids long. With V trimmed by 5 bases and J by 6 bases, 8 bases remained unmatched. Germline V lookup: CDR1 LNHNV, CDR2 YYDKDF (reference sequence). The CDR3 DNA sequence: TGTGCCACCAGCTTACAACAGGGGGAGGATGGCTACACCTTC. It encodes CATSLQQGEDGYTF.

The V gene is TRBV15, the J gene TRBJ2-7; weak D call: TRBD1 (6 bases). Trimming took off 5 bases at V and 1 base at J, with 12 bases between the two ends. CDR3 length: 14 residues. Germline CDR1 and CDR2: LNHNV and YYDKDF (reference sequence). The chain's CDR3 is CATSGRDISYEQYF. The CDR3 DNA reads TGTGCCACCAGCGGCCGGGACATATCCTACGAGCAGTACTTC.

CDR3 loop: CASSLRATKWQQFF. The CDR3 coding sequence is TGTGCCAGCAGCTTAAGGGCTACCAAATGGCAGCAGTTCTTC. The J gene is TRBJ2-1, the V gene TRBV7-2; unclear D gene. Germline CDR1 reads SGHTA; CDR2 reads FQGNSA. The V end was cut by 2 bases, the J end by 11 bases, with 16 bases between. The length of the CDR3 is 14 residues.

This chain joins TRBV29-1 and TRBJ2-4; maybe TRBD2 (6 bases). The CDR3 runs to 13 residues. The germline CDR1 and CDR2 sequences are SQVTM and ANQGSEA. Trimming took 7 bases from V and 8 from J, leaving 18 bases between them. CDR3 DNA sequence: TGCAGCGGGACGGAGACTAGTGCGGACATTCAGTACTTC. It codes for CSGTETSADIQYF. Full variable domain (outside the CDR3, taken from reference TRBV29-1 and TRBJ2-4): SAVISQKPSRDICQRGTSLTIQCQVDSQVTMMFWYRQQPGQSLTLIATANQGSEATYESGFVIDKFPISRPNLTFSTLTVSNMSPEDSSIYLCSGTETSADIQYFGAGTRLSVL.

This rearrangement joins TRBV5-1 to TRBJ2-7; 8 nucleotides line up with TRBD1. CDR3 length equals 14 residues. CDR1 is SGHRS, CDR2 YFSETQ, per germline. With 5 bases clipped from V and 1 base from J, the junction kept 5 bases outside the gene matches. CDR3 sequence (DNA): TGCGCCAGCAGAGGACAGGGCCTTTCCTACGAGCAGTACTTC. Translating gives CASRGQGLSYEQYF.

CDR3 loop: CSARLIGTSGGPYPDTQYF. CDR3 bases: TGCAGTGCTAGGTTGATAGGGACTAGCGGGGGGCCTTACCCAGATACGCAGTATTTT. The V call is TRBV20-1, the J call TRBJ2-3; 15 bases agree with TRBD2. After removal of 3 bases from V and 4 bases from J, the junction contained 14 bases not matched to a gene. This CDR3 has 19 amino acids. Per germline, CDR1 DFQATT and CDR2 SNEGSKA (reference sequence).

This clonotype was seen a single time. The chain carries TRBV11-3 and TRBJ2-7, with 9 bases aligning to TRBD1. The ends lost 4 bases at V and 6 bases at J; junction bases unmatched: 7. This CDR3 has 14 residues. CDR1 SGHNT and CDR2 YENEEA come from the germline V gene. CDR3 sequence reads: CASSWRDRASEQYF. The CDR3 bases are TGTGCCAGCAGCTGGAGGGACAGGGCTAGCGAGCAGTACTTC.

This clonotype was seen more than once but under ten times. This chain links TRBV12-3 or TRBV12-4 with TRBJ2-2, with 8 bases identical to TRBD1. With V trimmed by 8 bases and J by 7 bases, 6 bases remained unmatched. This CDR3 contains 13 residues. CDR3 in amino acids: CASGQGAGGELFF. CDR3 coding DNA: TGTGCCAGCGGTCAGGGGGCGGGCGGGGAGCTGTTTTTT.

For the CDR3, the DNA is TGTGCTAGTGGTTGGCGATCTAGCGGGGGGCTGACAGATACGCAGTATTTT. Its protein product is CASGWRSSGGLTDTQYF. The rearrangement links TRBV12-5 to TRBJ2-3; the match to TRBD2 covers 11 bases. CDR1 is LGHNT and CDR2 is FRNRAP in the germline V gene. The CDR3 loop spans 17 amino acids. J was trimmed by 3 bases and V by 4 bases; bases with no gene match: 9.

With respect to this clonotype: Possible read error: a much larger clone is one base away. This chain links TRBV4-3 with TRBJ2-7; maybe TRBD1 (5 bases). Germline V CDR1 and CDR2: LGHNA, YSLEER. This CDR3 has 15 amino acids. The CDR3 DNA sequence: TGCGCCAGCAACCAACTTATCTCAGGGTTTTACGAGCAGTACTTC. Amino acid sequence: CASNQLISGFYEQYF.

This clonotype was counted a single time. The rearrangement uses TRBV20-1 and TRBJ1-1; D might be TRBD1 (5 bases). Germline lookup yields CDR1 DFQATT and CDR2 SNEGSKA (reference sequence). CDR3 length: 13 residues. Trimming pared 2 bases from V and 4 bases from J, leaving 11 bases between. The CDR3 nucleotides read TGCAGTGCTAGAAGCCAGGGCGGCACTGAAGCTTTCTTT. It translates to CSARSQGGTEAFF.

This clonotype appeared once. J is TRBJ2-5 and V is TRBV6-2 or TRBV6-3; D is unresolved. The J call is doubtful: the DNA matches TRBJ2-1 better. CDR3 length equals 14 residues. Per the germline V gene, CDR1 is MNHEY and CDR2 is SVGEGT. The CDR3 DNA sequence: TGTGCCAGCAGTTACTCGCTACTCCAAGAGACCCAGTTCTTC. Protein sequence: CASSYSLLQETQFF.

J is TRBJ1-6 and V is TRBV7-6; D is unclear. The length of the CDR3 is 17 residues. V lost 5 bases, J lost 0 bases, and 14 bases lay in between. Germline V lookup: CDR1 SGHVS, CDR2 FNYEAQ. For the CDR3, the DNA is TGTGCCAGCAGCCCAAGGGATCCGAGCTCCTATAATTCACCCCTCCACTTT. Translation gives CASSPRDPSSYNSPLHF.